This TCR beta chain stems from a study of T cell clonality in common variable immunodeficiency (dated by TCRdb to about 2015). Standard criteria, namely reduction of serum IgG, IgA and/or IgM below the normal range together with specific antibody deficiency, were applied for the diagnosis of CVID. There were almost 45 subjects in the CVID group (roughly 15 female and 29 male), ranging in age from 9 to 64 years, with a mean age of roughly 40. Most of the CVID patients and most of the healthy controls were of Caucasian heritage. At the time of study participation, every CVID subject had been on replacement immunoglobulin therapy for one year or longer. At blood collection, none of the CVID subjects was ill or on immunomodulatory or immunosuppressive medication. Heparinized peripheral whole blood samples of roughly 4.5 to 8 ml were collected from each donor. Genomic DNA from adults with common variable immune deficiency (CVID) and from healthy adult controls was used for sequencing of TCRbeta CDR3 repertoires. Diluted blood was subjected to density centrifugation over Hypaque 1077 or Ficoll-Paque for isolation of peripheral blood mononuclear cells. Unsorted mononuclear cells served as the source of genomic DNA, which was extracted either by Qiagen column purification or by a centrifugation-based method.

This clone appeared many times. No antigen is known for it. Equivalent amounts of genomic DNA from CVID and control samples were used as sequencing input. For every sample, a 60 bp segment covering the rearranged TCRbeta CDR3 region was amplified and then sequenced. The immunoSEQ assay, a bias-corrected multiplex PCR combined with high-throughput sequencing, was used for TCRbeta amplification. The source study handled its data this way. Each unique nucleotide sequence was treated as a clone and annotated with V, D and J genes, copy number and frequency. Sequences were labeled productive if in frame, and non-productive if out of frame or containing stop codons. Clonality was calculated from Shannon's entropy as previously described. The predicted amino acid sequences of productive clones were used to derive the mean CDR3 Kyte-Doolittle hydropathy. Scaled V gene usage was hierarchically clustered using Manhattan distance and complete linkage with the R hclust function. Sharing of clones by CDR3 amino acid sequence was evaluated through resampling of 12 repertoires per group over 100 rounds. The repertoires were searched for over 60 published EBV-specific TCRbeta sequences and 200 to 300 published CMV-specific TCRbeta sequences. Analysis left out two CVID samples that produced under 10,000 sequences, so 45 or so CVID repertoires remained. This immuneACCESS table, as held by TCRdb, lists in-frame sequences with V and J called but not all clones. Of the missing ones, under half trace to an unresolved V gene in checked studies; the others have no known cause. The D gene and trimming were derived from the DNA, and the V and J assignments and clone size from that table. In this sample, about 28,000 clones appear, none counted once only. The ten largest clones take up 2.5% to 3.5% of the sample.

The study at large found these results: The authors noted that sequencing repertoires of T cell subpopulations would be needed to clarify what caused the increased clonality in CVID. CVID TCRbeta sequences reportedly showed fewer deletions and N-nucleotide insertions and lacked highly modified clones with 13 or more V deletions. Despite equal DNA input, controls averaged approximately 82,000 unique sequences per sample versus about 31,547 in CVID samples. Patient heterogeneity within the CVID cohort put limits on correlating repertoire features with clinical complications. Compared with healthy controls, CVID subjects showed increased TCRbeta clonality (t-test p = 0.018), a feature most characteristic of about a third of subjects. Healthy controls shared more TCRbeta clones with each other than CVID subjects shared among themselves (p < 0.0001).

Material for sequencing was peripheral blood mononuclear cells. This TCR was recovered from a human donor with common variable immunodeficiency.

The CDR3 amino acid sequence is: CASSLRGGETDTQYF. The part of the CDR3 DNA that was read is TGCGCCAGCAGCTTGAGAGGGGGAGAAACAGATACG. The rearrangement combines TRBV5-1 with TRBJ2-3; the best D guess is TRBD1, with 6 bases matching. Sequencing ends 3 residues short of the CDR3 end; the germline J gene provides the rest. V and J are truncated by 1 base and 3 bases respectively, leaving an intervening sequence of 12 bases. The germline V gene gives CDR1 as SGHRS and CDR2 as YFSETQ. From the cysteine up to the phenylalanine, the CDR3 has a length of 15 residues. Shown are 36 bases from within the CDR3, in frame from base 1.